The rows below give T cell receptor beta chains drawn from one sample of a study of response to subunit inactivated influenza vaccine. TCRdb fed the RT-PCR reads into MiXCR, producing one record per CDR3 protein. The sample lists 560,000 or so distinct CDR3 sequences; 7.5% to 8.5% were seen once. The starting material was PBMCs from blood, obtained around 25 months after vaccination. All receptors derive from a man in his fifties or sixties who received an inactivated influenza vaccine. CDR3s include the opening cysteine and the closing phenylalanine or tryptophan. The D gene is left open where the match is weak. The listing skips clone size in some rows; elsewhere it reads once, few, many or a size class.

d_call: NA; clone_size: many; j_call: TRBJ1-4; v_call: TRBV5-1; cdr3_nt: TGCGCCAGCAGCTTGACGGGACAATTTAATGAAAAACTGTTTTTT; cdr3_aa: CASSLTGQFNEKLFF
d_call: TRBD1; clone_size: few; j_call: TRBJ2-2; v_call: TRBV11-2; cdr3_nt: TGTGCCAGCAGCTGGAGCCGACAGGGGAACACCGGGGAGCTGTTTTTT; cdr3_aa: CASSWSRQGNTGELFF
d_call: TRBD1; clone_size: many; j_call: TRBJ2-7; v_call: TRBV20-1; cdr3_nt: TGCAGTGCTAGAGATCCCCGCCTGGACAGGGTCGGATACTACGAGCAGTACTTC; cdr3_aa: CSARDPRLDRVGYYEQYF
d_call: NA; clone_size: NA; j_call: TRBJ2-7; v_call: TRBV7-2; cdr3_nt: TGTGCCAGCAGCTTTGCTCGAGGGGACGAGCAGTACTTC; cdr3_aa: CASSFARGDEQYF
d_call: TRBD2; clone_size: few; j_call: TRBJ2-5; v_call: TRBV10-2; cdr3_nt: TGCGCCAGCAGTGACCCGGGACTAGCGGGGTTGGAGACCCAGTACTTC; cdr3_aa: CASSDPGLAGLETQYF
d_call: NA; clone_size: few; j_call: TRBJ2-1; v_call: TRBV24-1; cdr3_nt: TGTGCCACCAGTCTAGGTTCAGTTGACTACAATGAGCAGTTCTTC; cdr3_aa: CATSLGSVDYNEQFF
d_call: TRBD1; clone_size: many; j_call: TRBJ1-1; v_call: TRBV10-3; cdr3_nt: TGTGCCATCAGTGCAGGGGGCAGGACTGAAGCTTTCTTT; cdr3_aa: CAISAGGRTEAFF
d_call: NA; clone_size: few; j_call: TRBJ2-1; v_call: TRBV27; cdr3_nt: TGTGCCAGCAGTCCGGGACTCTCCAGGGATGAGCAGTTCTTC; cdr3_aa: CASSPGLSRDEQFF
d_call: NA; clone_size: few; j_call: TRBJ2-6; v_call: TRBV11-1; cdr3_nt: TGTGCCAGCAGCTTAGGATTAGGGAAGGGGAGCTCTGGGGCCAACGTCCTGACTTTC; cdr3_aa: CASSLGLGKGSSGANVLTF
d_call: NA; clone_size: many; j_call: TRBJ2-1; v_call: TRBV7-9; cdr3_nt: TGTGCCAGCAGCTTGGACGTCTACAATGAGCAGTTCTTC; cdr3_aa: CASSLDVYNEQFF
d_call: TRBD1; clone_size: few; j_call: TRBJ1-3; v_call: TRBV7-2; cdr3_nt: TGTGCCAGCAGCTTCTCAGGACAGGGGGCGTTTGGAAACACCATATATTTT; cdr3_aa: CASSFSGQGAFGNTIYF
d_call: NA; clone_size: few; j_call: TRBJ2-3; v_call: TRBV6-2/TRBV6-3; cdr3_nt: TGTGCCAGCAGTTACTCGACTCCTGCGACGCAGTATTTT; cdr3_aa: CASSYSTPATQYF
d_call: TRBD2; clone_size: NA; j_call: TRBJ2-1; v_call: TRBV7-2; cdr3_nt: TGTGCCAGCAGCACCCCAGGGACTAGCGGGCCCAACAATGAGCAGTTCTTC; cdr3_aa: CASSTPGTSGPNNEQFF
d_call: TRBD1; clone_size: few; j_call: TRBJ2-5; v_call: TRBV28; cdr3_nt: TGTGCCAGCAGCCCATATGCAGGGACAGGACTACAAGAGACCCAGTACTTC; cdr3_aa: CASSPYAGTGLQETQYF